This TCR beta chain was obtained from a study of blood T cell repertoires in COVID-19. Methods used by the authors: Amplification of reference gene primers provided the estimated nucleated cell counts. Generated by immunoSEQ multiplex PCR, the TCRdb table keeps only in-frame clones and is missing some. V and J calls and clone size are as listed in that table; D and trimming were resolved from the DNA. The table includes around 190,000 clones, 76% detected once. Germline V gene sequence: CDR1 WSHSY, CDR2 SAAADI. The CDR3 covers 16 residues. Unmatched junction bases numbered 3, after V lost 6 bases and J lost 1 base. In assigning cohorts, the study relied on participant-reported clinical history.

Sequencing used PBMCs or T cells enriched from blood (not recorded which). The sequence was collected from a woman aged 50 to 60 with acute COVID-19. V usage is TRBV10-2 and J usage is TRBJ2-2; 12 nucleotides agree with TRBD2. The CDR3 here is CASRASGGVNTGELFF. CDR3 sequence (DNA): TGCGCCAGCAGGGCTAGCGGGGGGGTGAACACCGGGGAGCTGTTTTTT.